This TCR beta chain is drawn from a study of Graves' ophthalmopathy and Graves' hyperthyroidism. Study-level background: Peripheral blood was collected at initial diagnosis, before any treatment.

Hyperthyroidism patients were newly diagnosed, ill under 2 months, and aged 18 to 65 years. Out of 7.5 to 10 ml of fresh peripheral blood, PBMCs were obtained. Notes on this clonotype: The antigen remains undetermined.

This CDR3 region has 17 residues. V lost 6 bases and J 7 bases, leaving 27 bases between the germline ends. Germline CDR1 and CDR2: MDHEN and SYDVKM. CDR3 regions of TCR beta were amplified from RNA transcripts. First-round RT-PCR employed HTBI primers, with a second-round multiplex PCR after it. TCRdb called the multiplex PCR reads again in MiXCR, with one record for every CDR3 protein. Counted here are 350,000 to 450,000 distinct CDR3 sequences, 20% to 25% occurring once; the ten biggest clones make up roughly 3%. Findings and limits, study-wide: Classification of ophthalmopathy versus stable hyperthyroidism by a 13-signature model yielded 85% to 90% sensitivity and just over 80% specificity.

The chain is built from TRBV28 and TRBJ1-2; D gene ambiguous. The sequence came from a woman aged 18-29 years with stable Graves' hyperthyroidism. Sequencing was done on a sample of peripheral blood. The CDR3 reads CASRINFGSPWRLGYTF. In DNA form, the CDR3 reads TGTGCCAGCAGAATTAATTTCGGATCCCCCTGGAGGCTTGGCTACACCTTC.